This T cell receptor (beta chain) was identified during a study of T-cell memory formation after mild COVID-19. Turning to the study itself: TCR clusters largely stayed donor specific.

General study points: Some clones that responded turned up in pre-infection memory, which suggests that cross-reactive memory joined in. Still unconfirmed is whether the second-wave clones peaking on day 37 recognized SARS-CoV-2. A balance of CD4 and CD8 characterized clones contracting day 15 to 85, whereas later expanders leaned CD4+.

This clonotype has just a few counts. Its antigen is currently unknown. V shed 3 bases and J shed 3 bases, with 12 bases lying between them. This CDR3 region has 14 residues. Germline assignment: CDR1 LNHNV and CDR2 YYDKDF (reference sequence). TCRdb re-derived calls from the 5' RACE reads in MiXCR, one entry per CDR3 protein. The sample carries about 150,000 distinct CDR3 sequences, approximately 25% recorded once. This TCR was recovered from an adult woman who had mild COVID-19 (a few samples of this study predate the infection). Cell type and time point are not known. The sample was PBMCs or a T cell subset sorted from them (not recorded which). V and J are TRBV15 and TRBJ2-7, with D uncertain. CDR3 loop: CATSSFRANYEQYF. In DNA, the CDR3 is TGTGCCACCAGCAGCTTCCGGGCAAACTACGAGCAGTACTTC.